Shown below are 16 T cell receptor beta chains from a single sample sequenced in a study of cytomegalovirus exposure and HLA in healthy donors. PCR amplification relied on 60 Vbeta primers (plus 13 Jbeta primers). The method was immunoSEQ multiplex PCR; TCRdb's version includes in-frame clones alone and lacks a portion of them. Counted here are around 250,000 clones, roughly four fifths occurring once; the ten biggest clones make up 7% to 9%. Sequences were obtained from PBMCs. Receptors were obtained from an older woman in good health and CMV-seropositive.

The rearrangement uses TRBV7-9 and TRBJ2-3; no clear D gene. V lost 4 bases and J lost 2, with 13 bases in between. Germline V gene lookup returns CDR1 SEHNR and CDR2 FQNEAQ (reference sequence). This CDR3 is 15 amino acids long. The CDR3 DNA sequence: TGTGCCAGCAGCTCACGAGGCGGAATCACAGATACGCAGTATTTT. It specifies CASSSRGGITDTQYF.

In its sample, this clone was seen many times. The gene calls are TRBV7-2 and TRBJ2-1; D not certain. Trimming removed 1 base at V and 8 bases at J, with 9 bases between. Germline values: CDR1 SGHTA, CDR2 FQGNSA. This CDR3 comprises 13 residues. The CDR3 sequence is CASSLDTSHEQFF. The CDR3, as DNA: TGTGCCAGCAGCTTAGATACGAGCCATGAGCAGTTCTTC.

The V call is TRBV5-1, the J call TRBJ2-3, with TRBD2 identical over 13 bases. CDR3 length: 18 residues. Germline trimming cut 4 bases from V and 2 bases from J; bases unmatched to any gene: 10. Germline lookup yields CDR1 SGHRS and CDR2 YFSETQ. CDR3 loop: CASSGGLAGLVLTDTQYF. CDR3 coding DNA: TGCGCCAGCAGCGGGGGACTAGCGGGATTGGTTCTCACAGATACGCAGTATTTT.

The chain uses TRBV2 and TRBJ2-2; D might be TRBD1 (5 bases). The CDR3 is made up of 15 amino acids. Germline V gives CDR1 SNHLY, CDR2 FYNNEI. The V end lost 2 bases, the J end lost 0 bases, and 7 bases lay between the germline ends. CDR3 loop: CASSEWGANTGELFF. The DNA of the CDR3 is TGTGCCAGCAGTGAATGGGGCGCGAACACCGGGGAGCTGTTTTTT.

This clone was counted only a few times. This chain uses TRBV5-1 with TRBJ2-3, with TRBD1 matching over 9 bases. Germline CDR1 and CDR2: SGHRS and YFSETQ. CDR3 size: 16 residues. The V and J ends lost 0 bases and 4 bases, in that order; junction bases with no gene match: 6. In nucleotides, the CDR3 is TGCGCCAGCAGCTTGGCCGGACAGGGGATCCCAGATACGCAGTATTTT. Amino acids: CASSLAGQGIPDTQYF.

The genes are TRBV9 and TRBJ2-7, with 11 positions matching TRBD2. With V trimmed by 0 bases and J by 12 bases, 8 bases remained unmatched. CDR3 size: 14 residues. Germline CDR1 reads SGDLS; CDR2 reads YYNGEE. The CDR3: CASSVGGSGREVYF. Here the CDR3 DNA reads TGTGCCAGCAGCGTAGGAGGTAGCGGGAGGGAAGTGTACTTC. The variable domain in full, with the rest retrieved from reference TRBV9 and TRBJ2-7, is DSGVTQTPKHLITATGQRVTLRCSPRSGDLSVYWYQQSLDQGLQFLIQYYNGEERAKGNILERFSAQQFPDLHSELNLSSLELGDSALYFCASSVGGSGREVYFGPGTRLTVT.

The rearrangement joins TRBV4-1 to TRBJ1-2, with a weak D call TRBD1 (5 bases). Per germline, CDR1 MGHRA and CDR2 YSYEKL. V shed 0 bases and J shed 0 bases, with 14 bases lying between them. This CDR3 is 17 amino acids long. DNA for the CDR3: TGCGCCAGCAGCCAAGACACAAGTGTGACAGCTAACTATGGCTACACCTTC. Protein product: CASSQDTSVTANYGYTF.

This chain links TRBV9 with TRBJ2-3; TRBD1 is a possible D gene (5 bases). V lost 0 bases to trimming and J lost 3 bases, with 8 bases between them. From germline, CDR1 is SGDLS and CDR2 YYNGEE. The CDR3 covers 14 residues. The CDR3 DNA is TGTGCCAGCAGCGTAGTGGGGCGGACAGATACGCAGTATTTT. Translating it yields CASSVVGRTDTQYF.

This clone was counted a few times. The rearrangement uses TRBV11-3 and TRBJ2-1, with TRBD1 matching 7 bases. CDR1 and CDR2 (germline): SGHNT, YENEEA. The J segment lost 6 bases and the V segment lost 4 bases, leaving 9 bases of the junction unmatched. This CDR3 contains 15 residues. The CDR3 reads CASSSPGGVGNEQFF. Here the CDR3 DNA reads TGTGCCAGCAGCTCCCCAGGGGGAGTAGGCAATGAGCAGTTCTTC.

J is TRBJ2-2 and V is TRBV11-3; possibly TRBD1 for D (6 bases). Germline loops: CDR1 SGHNT, CDR2 YENEEA. V was trimmed by 4 bases and J by 3 bases, leaving 9 bases between them. The CDR3 covers 14 residues. CDR3 bases: TGTGCCAGCAGCTCGGACAGCTACACCGGGGAGCTGTTTTTT. Residues: CASSSDSYTGELFF. The entire variable domain, with the rest obtained from reference TRBV11-3 and TRBJ2-2, is as follows: EAGVVQSPRYKIIEKKQPVAFWCNPISGHNTLYWYLQNLGQGPELLIRYENEEAVDDSQLPKDRFSAERLKGVDSTLKIQPAELGDSAVYLCASSSDSYTGELFFGEGSRLTVL.

For the CDR3, the DNA is TGTGCCAGCAGTTTTCAGGGGGAGGCCTACGAGCAGTACTTC. It codes for CASSFQGEAYEQYF. The chain recombines TRBV28 with TRBJ2-7, with D possibly being TRBD1 (7 bases). Germline V lookup: CDR1 MDHEN, CDR2 SYDVKM. Between the trimmed V and J ends, which lost 3 bases and 2 bases, there was a span of 11 bases. The CDR3 is made up of 14 amino acids. Full variable domain (outside the CDR3, taken from reference TRBV28 and TRBJ2-7): DVKVTQSSRYLVKRTGEKVFLECVQDMDHENMFWYRQDPGLGLRLIYFSYDVKMKEKGDIPEGYSVSREKKERFSLILESASTNQTSMYLCASSFQGEAYEQYFGPGTRLTVT.

This clone showed up just once. The chain carries TRBV2 and TRBJ2-1, with D uncertain. CDR1 SNHLY and CDR2 FYNNEI come from the germline V gene. Between the trimmed V and J ends, which lost 8 bases and 7 bases, there was a span of 9 bases. The CDR3 contains 11 residues. CDR3 DNA: TGTGCCAGCCTCCAAGCAAATGAGCAGTTCTTC. This encodes CASLQANEQFF.

This clone was seen a single time. The chain employs TRBV13 and TRBJ2-3; possibly TRBD2 for D (5 bases). Germline lookup yields CDR1 PRHDT and CDR2 FYEKMQ (reference sequence). This CDR3 comprises 14 residues. The germline V and J ends were trimmed by 5 bases and 5 bases, with 14 bases remaining between them. The CDR3 bases are TGTGCCAGCAGCCAAATACCCCGGGAAGATACGCAGTATTTT. It encodes CASSQIPREDTQYF.

A single count supports this clone. V usage is TRBV7-6 and J usage is TRBJ2-3, with 7 bases identical to TRBD2. Germline V gene data show CDR1 as SGHVS and CDR2 as FNYEAQ. The CDR3 has 14 residues. Trimming cost V 0 bases and J 6 bases; bases outside gene matches: 3. CDR3 DNA sequence: TGTGCCAGCAGCTTAGCGGGAGGGACCGATACGCAGTATTTT. Protein sequence: CASSLAGGTDTQYF. Drawing the rest from reference TRBV7-6 and TRBJ2-3, the complete variable domain is GAGVSQSPRYKVTKRGQDVALRCDPISGHVSLYWYRQALGQGPEFLTYFNYEAQQDKSGLPNDRFSAERPEGSISTLTIQRTEQRDSAMYRCASSLAGGTDTQYFGPGTRLTVL.

This chain links TRBV18 with TRBJ2-6, with 7 bases that match TRBD1. J lost 1 base, V lost 4 bases, and 7 bases had no gene match. CDR1 and CDR2 (germline): KGHSH, LQKENI. There are 17 residues in the CDR3. In nucleotides, the CDR3 is TGTGCCAGCTCACGTTTGACAGGGTTATCTGGGGCCAACGTCCTGACTTTC. Its protein product is CASSRLTGLSGANVLTF.

This clone occurred once. The chain uses TRBV29-1 and TRBJ1-4, with 7 bases that match TRBD1. Germline CDR1 is SQVTM and CDR2 is ANQGSEA. V lost 4 bases and J lost 0; bases outside the gene matches: 5. The CDR3 is 15 amino acids. The DNA of the CDR3 is TGCAGCGTTGCCCCAGGGGGATCAACTAATGAAAAACTGTTTTTT. It specifies CSVAPGGSTNEKLFF.